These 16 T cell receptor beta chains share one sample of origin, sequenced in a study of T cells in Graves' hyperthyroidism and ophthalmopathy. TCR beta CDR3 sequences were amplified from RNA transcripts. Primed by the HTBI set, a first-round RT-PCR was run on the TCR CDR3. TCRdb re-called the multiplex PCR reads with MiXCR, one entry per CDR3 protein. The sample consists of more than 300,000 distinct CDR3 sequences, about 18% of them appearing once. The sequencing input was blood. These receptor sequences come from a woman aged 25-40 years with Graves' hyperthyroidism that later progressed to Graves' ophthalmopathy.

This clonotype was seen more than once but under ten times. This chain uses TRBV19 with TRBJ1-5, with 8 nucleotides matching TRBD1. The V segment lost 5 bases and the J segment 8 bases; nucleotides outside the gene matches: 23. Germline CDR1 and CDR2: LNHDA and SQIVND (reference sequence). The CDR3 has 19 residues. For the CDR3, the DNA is TGTGCCAGTAGTGCAAACTCCCTTAGTGGACAGGGTGAAGAAAAGCCCCAGCATTTT. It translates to CASSANSLSGQGEEKPQHF. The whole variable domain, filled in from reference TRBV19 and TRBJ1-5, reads DGGITQSPKYLFRKEGQNVTLSCEQNLNHDAMYWYRQDPGQGLRLIYYSQIVNDFQKGDIAEGYSVSREKKESFPLTVTSAQKNPTAFYLCASSANSLSGQGEEKPQHFGDGTRLSIL.

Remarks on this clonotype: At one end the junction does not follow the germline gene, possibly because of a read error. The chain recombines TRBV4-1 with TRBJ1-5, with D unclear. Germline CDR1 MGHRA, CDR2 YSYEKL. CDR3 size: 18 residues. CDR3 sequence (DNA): TGCGCCAGCTGCCAAGCGCCGGGTGGCCGCTATAGCAATCAGCCCCAGCATTTT. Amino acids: CASCQAPGGRYSNQPQHF.

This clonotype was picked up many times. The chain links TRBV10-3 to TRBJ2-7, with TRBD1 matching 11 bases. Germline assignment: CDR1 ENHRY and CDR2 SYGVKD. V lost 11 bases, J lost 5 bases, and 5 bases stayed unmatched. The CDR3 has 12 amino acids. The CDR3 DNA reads TGTGCCTTGGGGACAGGGGGGGACGAGCAGTACTTC. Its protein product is CALGTGGDEQYF.

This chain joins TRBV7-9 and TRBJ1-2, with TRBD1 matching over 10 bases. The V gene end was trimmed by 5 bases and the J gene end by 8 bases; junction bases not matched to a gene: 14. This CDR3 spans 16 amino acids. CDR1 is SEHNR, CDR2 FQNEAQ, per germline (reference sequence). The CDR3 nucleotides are TGTGCCAGCAGCCGCCGGGACAGGGGAAATCTAATGGGCTACACCTTC. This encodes CASSRRDRGNLMGYTF.

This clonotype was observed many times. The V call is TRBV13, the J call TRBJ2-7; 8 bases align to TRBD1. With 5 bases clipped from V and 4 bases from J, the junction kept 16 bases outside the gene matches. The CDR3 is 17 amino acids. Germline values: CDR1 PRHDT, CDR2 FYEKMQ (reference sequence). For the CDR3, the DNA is TGTGCCAGCAGCCGAACGTCGATTGGGAGACAGGGGTACGAGCAGTACTTC. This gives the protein CASSRTSIGRQGYEQYF.

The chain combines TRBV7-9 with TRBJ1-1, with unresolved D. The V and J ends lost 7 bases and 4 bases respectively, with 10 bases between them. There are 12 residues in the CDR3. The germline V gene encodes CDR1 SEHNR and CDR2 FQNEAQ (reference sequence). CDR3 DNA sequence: TGTGCCAGCAAACTCCAGGTCACTGAAGCTTTCTTT. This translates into CASKLQVTEAFF.

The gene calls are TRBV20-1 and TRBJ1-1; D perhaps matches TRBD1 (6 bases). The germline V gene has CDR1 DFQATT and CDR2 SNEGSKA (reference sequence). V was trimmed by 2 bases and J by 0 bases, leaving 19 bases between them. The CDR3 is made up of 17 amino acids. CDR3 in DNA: TGCAGTGCTAGATACCTGGGGGGGGGCTCCATGAACACTGAAGCTTTCTTT. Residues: CSARYLGGGSMNTEAFF.

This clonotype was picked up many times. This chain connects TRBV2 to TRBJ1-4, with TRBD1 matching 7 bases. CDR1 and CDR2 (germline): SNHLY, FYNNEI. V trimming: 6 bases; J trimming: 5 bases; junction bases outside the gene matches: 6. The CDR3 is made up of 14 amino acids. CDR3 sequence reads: CASRETGVNEKLFF. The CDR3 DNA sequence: TGTGCCAGCAGGGAAACAGGGGTGAATGAAAAACTGTTTTTT.

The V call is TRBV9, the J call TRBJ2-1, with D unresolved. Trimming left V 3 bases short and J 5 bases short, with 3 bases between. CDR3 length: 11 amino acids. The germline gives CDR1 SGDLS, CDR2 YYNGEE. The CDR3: CASSEHNEQFF. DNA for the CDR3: TGTGCCAGCAGCGAGCACAATGAGCAGTTCTTC.

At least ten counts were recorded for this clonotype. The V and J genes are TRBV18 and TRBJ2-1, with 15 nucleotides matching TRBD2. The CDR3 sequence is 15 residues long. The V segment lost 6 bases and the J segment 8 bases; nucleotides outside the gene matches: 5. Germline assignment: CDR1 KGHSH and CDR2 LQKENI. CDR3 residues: CASSRTSGGADEQFF. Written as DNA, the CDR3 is TGTGCCAGCTCGCGGACTAGCGGGGGGGCGGATGAGCAGTTCTTC.

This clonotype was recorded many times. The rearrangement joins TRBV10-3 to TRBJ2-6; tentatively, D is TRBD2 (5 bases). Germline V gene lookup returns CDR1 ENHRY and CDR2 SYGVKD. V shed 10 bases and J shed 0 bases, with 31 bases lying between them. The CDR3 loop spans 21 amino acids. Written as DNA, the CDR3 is TGTGCCACTCTGGACCCTGGCGAGGTCTACGTTGCGGGCTCTGGGGCCAACGTCCTGACTTTC. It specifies CATLDPGEVYVAGSGANVLTF.

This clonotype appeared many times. The DNA of the CDR3 is TGTGCCAGCATGGTACAGAGCTTTAGCGGGGAGCTGTTTTTT. Protein product: CASMVQSFSGELFF. The genes are TRBV12-3 or TRBV12-4 and TRBJ2-2; D unresolved. The CDR3 spans 14 residues. V lost 7 bases, J lost 7 bases, and 16 bases lay in between.

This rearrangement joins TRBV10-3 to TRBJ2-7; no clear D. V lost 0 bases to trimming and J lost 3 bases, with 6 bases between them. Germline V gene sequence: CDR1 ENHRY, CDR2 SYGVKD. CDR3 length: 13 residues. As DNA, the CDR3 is TGTGCCATCAGTGAGTCAGGAAGCTACGAGCAGTACTTC. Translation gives CAISESGSYEQYF.

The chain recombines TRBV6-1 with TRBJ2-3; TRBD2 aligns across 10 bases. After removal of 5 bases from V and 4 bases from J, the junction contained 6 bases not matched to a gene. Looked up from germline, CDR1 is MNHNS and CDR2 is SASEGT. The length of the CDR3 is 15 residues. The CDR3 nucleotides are TGTGCCAGCAGTCCTCTAGCGGGAGTCTCAGATACGCAGTATTTT. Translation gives CASSPLAGVSDTQYF.

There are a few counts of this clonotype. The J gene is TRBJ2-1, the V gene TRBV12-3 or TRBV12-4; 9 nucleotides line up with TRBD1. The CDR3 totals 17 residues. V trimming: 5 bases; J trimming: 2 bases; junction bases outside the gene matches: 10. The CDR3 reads CASSGPGDRVTYNEQFF. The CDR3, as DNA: TGTGCCAGCAGTGGTCCGGGGGACAGGGTCACCTACAATGAGCAGTTCTTC.

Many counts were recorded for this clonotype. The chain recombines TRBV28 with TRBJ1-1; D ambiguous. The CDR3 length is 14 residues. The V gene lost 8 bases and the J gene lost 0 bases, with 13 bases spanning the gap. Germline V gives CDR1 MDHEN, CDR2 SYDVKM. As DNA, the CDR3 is TGTGCCAGCCGAGATTTAAGCATGAACACTGAAGCTTTCTTT. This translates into CASRDLSMNTEAFF.